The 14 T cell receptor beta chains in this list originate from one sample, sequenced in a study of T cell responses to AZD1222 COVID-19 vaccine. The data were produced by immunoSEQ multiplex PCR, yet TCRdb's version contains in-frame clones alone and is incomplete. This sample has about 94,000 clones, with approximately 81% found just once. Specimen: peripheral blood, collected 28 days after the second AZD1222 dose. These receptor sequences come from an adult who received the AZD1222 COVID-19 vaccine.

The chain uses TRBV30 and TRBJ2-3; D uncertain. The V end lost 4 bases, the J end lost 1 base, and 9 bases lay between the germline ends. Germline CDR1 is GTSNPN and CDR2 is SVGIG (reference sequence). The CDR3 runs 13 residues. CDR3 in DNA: TGTGCCTGGAATCCGGGCGGCACAGATACGCAGTATTTT. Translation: CAWNPGGTDTQYF.

DNA of the CDR3: TGCGCCAGCAGCTTGGATGGCCAAGAGACCCAGTACTTC. Translated, it gives CASSLDGQETQYF. The J gene is TRBJ2-5, the V gene TRBV5-1, with D unresolved. Germline lookup yields CDR1 SGHRS and CDR2 YFSETQ. The CDR3 totals 13 residues. V lost 0 bases and J lost 1, with 4 bases in between.

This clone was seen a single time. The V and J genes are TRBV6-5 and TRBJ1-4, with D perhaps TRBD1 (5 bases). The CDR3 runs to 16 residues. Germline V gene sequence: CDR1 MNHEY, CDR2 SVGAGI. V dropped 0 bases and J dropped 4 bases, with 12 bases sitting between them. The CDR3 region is CASSYSGVLNNEKLFF. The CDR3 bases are TGTGCCAGCAGTTACTCGGGGGTGTTGAATAATGAAAAACTGTTTTTT.

CDR3 bases: TGTGCCACCAGTATAACAGGGAAGGTTGGCTACACCTTC. Encoded protein: CATSITGKVGYTF. This rearrangement joins TRBV24-1 to TRBJ1-2, with D perhaps TRBD1 (6 bases). Germline V CDR1 and CDR2: KGHDR, SFDVKD. With 6 bases removed from V and 7 bases from J, the gap between germline ends came to 14 bases. The CDR3 runs to 13 residues.

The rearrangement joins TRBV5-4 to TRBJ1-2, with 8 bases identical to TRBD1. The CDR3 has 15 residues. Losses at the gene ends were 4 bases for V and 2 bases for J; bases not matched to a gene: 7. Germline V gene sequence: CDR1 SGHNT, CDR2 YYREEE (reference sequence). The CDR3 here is CASSRGQGSNYGYTF. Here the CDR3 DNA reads TGTGCCAGCAGCCGCGGACAGGGAAGCAACTATGGCTACACCTTC. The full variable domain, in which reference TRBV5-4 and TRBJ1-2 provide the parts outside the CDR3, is ETGVTQSPTHLIKTRGQQVTLRCSSQSGHNTVSWYQQALGQGPQFIFQYYREEENGRGNFPPRFSGLQFPNYSSELNVNALELDDSALYLCASSRGQGSNYGYTFGSGTRLTVV.

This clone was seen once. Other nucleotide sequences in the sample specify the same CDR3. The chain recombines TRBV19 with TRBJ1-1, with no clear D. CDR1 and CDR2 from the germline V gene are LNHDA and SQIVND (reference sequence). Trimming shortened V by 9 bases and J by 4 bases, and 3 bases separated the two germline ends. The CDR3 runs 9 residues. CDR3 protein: CASGTEAFF. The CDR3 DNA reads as TGTGCCAGCGGCACTGAAGCTTTCTTT.

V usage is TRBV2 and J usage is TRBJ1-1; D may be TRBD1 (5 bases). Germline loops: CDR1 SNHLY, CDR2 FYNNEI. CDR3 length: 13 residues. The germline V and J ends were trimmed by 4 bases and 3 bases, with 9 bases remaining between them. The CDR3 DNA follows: TGTGCCAGCAGTGCCGGGGGTCACACTGAAGCTTTCTTT. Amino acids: CASSAGGHTEAFF.

The CDR3 sequence is CSASLTGTRVGEQFF. For the CDR3, the DNA is TGCAGTGCTAGTCTTACCGGGACTAGAGTAGGTGAGCAGTTCTTC. This chain joins TRBV20-1 and TRBJ2-1; 8 bases are shared with TRBD2. The CDR3 is made up of 15 amino acids. V gave up 3 bases and J gave up 9 bases; unmatched junction bases: 13. Germline V gene sequence: CDR1 DFQATT, CDR2 SNEGSKA (reference sequence).

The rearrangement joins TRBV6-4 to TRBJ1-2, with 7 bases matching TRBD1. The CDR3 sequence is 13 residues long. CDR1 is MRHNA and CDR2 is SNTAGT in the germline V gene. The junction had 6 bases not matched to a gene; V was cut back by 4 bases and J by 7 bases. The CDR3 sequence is CASSAEGAGGYTF. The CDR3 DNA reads TGTGCCAGCAGTGCCGAGGGGGCTGGTGGCTACACCTTC.

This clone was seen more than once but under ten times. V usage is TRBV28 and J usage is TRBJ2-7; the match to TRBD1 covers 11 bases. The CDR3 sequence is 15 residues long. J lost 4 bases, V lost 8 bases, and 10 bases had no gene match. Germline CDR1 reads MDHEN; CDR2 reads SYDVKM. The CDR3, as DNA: TGTGCCAGCGTGACTGGACAGGGGGCTAGGTACGAGCAGTACTTC. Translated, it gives CASVTGQGARYEQYF.

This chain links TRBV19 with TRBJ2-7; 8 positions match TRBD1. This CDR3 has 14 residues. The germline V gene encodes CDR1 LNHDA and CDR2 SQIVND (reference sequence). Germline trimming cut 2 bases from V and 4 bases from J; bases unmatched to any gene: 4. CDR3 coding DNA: TGTGCCAGTAGTATACCGGGACAGGCGTACGAGCAGTACTTC. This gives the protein CASSIPGQAYEQYF.

This CDR3 is CASSRGNNNEQFF. DNA of the CDR3: TGTGCCAGCAGCAGGGGAAACAACAATGAGCAGTTCTTC. V gene TRBV7-2 combines with J gene TRBJ2-1, with D tentatively TRBD1 (5 bases). CDR1 and CDR2 from the germline V gene are SGHTA and FQGNSA. CDR3 length equals 13 residues. V shed 5 bases and J shed 5 bases, with 10 bases lying between them.

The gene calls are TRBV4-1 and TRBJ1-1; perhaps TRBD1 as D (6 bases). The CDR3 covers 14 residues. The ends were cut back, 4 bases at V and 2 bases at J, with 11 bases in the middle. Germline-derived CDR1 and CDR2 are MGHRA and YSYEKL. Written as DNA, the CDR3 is TGCGCCAGCAGCCGACGGACAGATAACACTGAAGCTTTCTTT. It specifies CASSRRTDNTEAFF.

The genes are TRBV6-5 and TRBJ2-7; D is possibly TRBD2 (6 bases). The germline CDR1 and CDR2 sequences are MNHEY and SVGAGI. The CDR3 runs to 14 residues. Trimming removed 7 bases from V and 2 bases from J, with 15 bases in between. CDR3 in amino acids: CASTSRTGAYEQYF. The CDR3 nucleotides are TGTGCCAGCACCTCTCGAACGGGGGCCTACGAGCAGTACTTC.